What follows is one TCR beta chain and its context. The antigen is undetermined. The sample belongs to a study of T cell responses to AZD1222 COVID-19 vaccine. Study observations and caveats: White British ancestry dominated among donors, who included more females, and clonal diversity was possibly underestimated. Increased Spike-specific TCR breadth and depth were observed after two AZD1222 doses. Spike regions recognized by vaccine-associated CD4 TCRs spanned the protein, led by 160-218 and 743-854. Repertoires were obtained solely post-peak T cell response.

Unmatched junction bases numbered 9, after V lost 10 bases and J lost 6 bases. This CDR3 spans 13 amino acids. Generated by immunoSEQ multiplex PCR, the TCRdb table keeps only in-frame clones and is missing some. The sample lists around 91,000 clones, about 89% occurring once. The sample was peripheral blood, taken 28 days after the second AZD1222 dose. The genes are TRBV12-3 or TRBV12-4 and TRBJ2-1, with 7 nucleotides matching TRBD2. The clonotype comes from an adult who received the AZD1222 COVID-19 vaccine. The CDR3 sequence is CATKRLATNEQFF. The CDR3 nucleotides read TGTGCCACCAAGAGACTAGCTACCAATGAGCAGTTCTTC.